Listed here are 27 T cell receptor beta chains from one sample, sequenced in a study of T cell responses to AZD1222 COVID-19 vaccine (dated by TCRdb to the early 2020s). Read against the paper, the sample's time point label means: baseline before first vaccination. The receptor library was made with the immunoSEQ multiplex PCR assay. TCRdb obtained this table from immuneACCESS and retained in-frame rearrangements with V and J assigned. These tables miss some clones; where compared with another copy, unresolved V genes account for less than half of the shortfall, and the remainder is unexplained. The sample records tens of thousands of clones, around 91% of which are singletons. The leading ten clones occupy around 29% of the sample. Here the sequenced sample was peripheral blood, taken on day 0 of AZD1222 vaccination. The receptors were sampled from an adult in good health.

This clone has only one observation. The chain uses TRBV7-8 and TRBJ2-1, with D maybe TRBD2 (5 bases). CDR1 is SGHVS, CDR2 FQNEAQ, per germline. The V and J ends lost 1 base and 7 bases respectively, with 20 bases between them. The CDR3 extends over 17 amino acids. CDR3 nucleotides: TGTGCCAGCAGCTTAGGAGGTGTGGCTAGCCGTTGGAATGAGCAGTTCTTC. It encodes CASSLGGVASRWNEQFF.

This clone appeared a few times. Germline and junction disagree at one end, which may indicate a read error. The gene calls are TRBV27 and TRBJ1-6, with D hard to call. Looked up from germline, CDR1 is MNHEY and CDR2 is SMNVEV (reference sequence). The CDR3 sequence is 14 residues long. Written as DNA, the CDR3 is TGTGCCAGCCGTTTTGGCAGGACGAATTCACCCCTCCACTTT. It specifies CASRFGRTNSPLHF.

The chain joins TRBV5-5 to TRBJ2-7; D ambiguous. The CDR3 length is 13 residues. V was trimmed by 4 bases and J by 0 bases, leaving 8 bases between them. Looked up from germline, CDR1 is SGHKS and CDR2 is YYEKEE (reference sequence). This CDR3 reads CASSTGFSYEQYF. The CDR3 DNA reads as TGTGCCAGCAGCACTGGATTCTCCTACGAGCAGTACTTC.

This clone has only one observation. The chain is built from TRBV7-6 and TRBJ2-5, with 8 bases matching TRBD1. The germline V gene has CDR1 SGHVS and CDR2 FNYEAQ. The CDR3 runs to 14 residues. After removal of 4 bases from V and 4 bases from J, the junction contained 5 bases not matched to a gene. This CDR3 reads CASSSRTGSETQYF. DNA of the CDR3: TGTGCCAGCAGCTCACGGACAGGGTCAGAGACCCAGTACTTC.

The chain has TRBV28 and TRBJ2-7; D is perhaps TRBD1 (5 bases). Trimming removed 6 bases at V and 3 bases at J, with 15 bases between. Germline V gene lookup returns CDR1 MDHEN and CDR2 SYDVKM. CDR3 length: 14 residues. CDR3 bases: TGTGCCAGCAGCCTACCGACAGCGAACTACGAGCAGTACTTC. Amino acid sequence: CASSLPTANYEQYF.

The chain recombines TRBV7-8 with TRBJ2-5; D tentatively fits TRBD1 or TRBD2 (5 bases each). Germline loops: CDR1 SGHVS, CDR2 FQNEAQ. This CDR3 spans 14 amino acids. V dropped 1 base and J dropped 5 bases, with 11 bases sitting between them. CDR3 residues: CASSLVGGGETQYF. CDR3 coding DNA: TGTGCCAGCAGCTTAGTTGGGGGTGGCGAGACCCAGTACTTC.

This chain links TRBV7-9 with TRBJ1-3; D is unclear. The CDR3 consists of 13 residues. Germline V gene sequence: CDR1 SEHNR, CDR2 FQNEAQ (reference sequence). Trimming stripped 2 bases from V and 4 bases from J, with 6 bases between. The CDR3 DNA is TGTGCCAGCAGCTTAATACAGGGAAACACCATATATTTT. Encoded protein: CASSLIQGNTIYF.

This clone appeared a few times. V and J are TRBV11-2 and TRBJ2-7, with 7 bases lining up with TRBD1. CDR1 is SGHAT, CDR2 FQNNGV, per germline. The CDR3 is made up of 15 amino acids. With 0 bases clipped from V and 7 bases from J, the junction kept 9 bases outside the gene matches. CDR3 sequence reads: CASSLEVGGFEEQYF. CDR3 coding DNA: TGTGCCAGCAGCTTAGAGGTAGGGGGCTTCGAAGAGCAGTACTTC.

The CDR3: CASSPLAKNIQYF. CDR3 coding DNA: TGTGCCAGTAGTCCTCTAGCCAAAAACATTCAGTACTTC. The gene calls are TRBV19 and TRBJ2-4, with D uncertain. Germline V CDR1 and CDR2: LNHDA, SQIVND (reference sequence). Trimming cost V 5 bases and J 0 bases, with 5 bases left between them. The length of the CDR3 is 13 residues. The full variable domain, with the rest looked up from reference TRBV19 and TRBJ2-4, is DGGITQSPKYLFRKEGQNVTLSCEQNLNHDAMYWYRQDPGQGLRLIYYSQIVNDFQKGDIAEGYSVSREKKESFPLTVTSAQKNPTAFYLCASSPLAKNIQYFGAGTRLSVL.

This chain links TRBV28 with TRBJ1-1, with 9 bases lining up with TRBD1. Germline-derived CDR1 and CDR2 are MDHEN and SYDVKM. There are 13 residues in the CDR3. V trimming: 6 bases; J trimming: 4 bases; junction bases outside the gene matches: 3. The CDR3 DNA reads TGTGCCAGCAGAGGGACAGGGCCCACTGAAGCTTTCTTT. This gives the protein CASRGTGPTEAFF.

The chain joins TRBV5-5 to TRBJ2-1; 7 bases align to TRBD1. J was trimmed by 6 bases and V by 3 bases; bases with no gene match: 9. Germline V lookup: CDR1 SGHKS, CDR2 YYEKEE (reference sequence). The CDR3 consists of 15 residues. The CDR3 DNA is TGTGCCAGCAGCTCCGGTTTGACAGGGCGCAATGAGCAGTTCTTC. Protein product: CASSSGLTGRNEQFF.

The chain joins TRBV5-4 to TRBJ2-7; tentatively, D is TRBD2 (5 bases). V was shortened by 0 bases and J by 3 bases, with 13 bases between the two germline ends. Germline-derived CDR1 and CDR2 are SGHNT and YYREEE (reference sequence). There are 15 residues in the CDR3. CDR3 loop: CASSLGGLAIYEQYF. The DNA of the CDR3 is TGTGCCAGCAGCTTGGGTGGGCTAGCCATCTACGAGCAGTACTTC.

This chain links TRBV6-5 with TRBJ2-7; TRBD1 matches 8 bases. J lost 7 bases, V lost 1 base, and 12 bases had no gene match. The CDR3 loop spans 16 amino acids. The germline V gene encodes CDR1 MNHEY and CDR2 SVGAGI. The CDR3 spells CASSYFRPRGLEEQYF. For the CDR3, the DNA is TGTGCCAGCAGTTACTTCCGTCCCAGGGGGCTGGAAGAGCAGTACTTC.

This clone was found once. The V and J genes are TRBV19 and TRBJ2-2; D might be TRBD2 (5 bases). The germline V and J ends were trimmed by 4 bases and 6 bases, with 12 bases remaining between them. The CDR3 has 14 residues. Germline lookup yields CDR1 LNHDA and CDR2 SQIVND (reference sequence). The CDR3, as DNA: TGTGCCAGTAGTACGGACTGGGCTGCCGGGGAGCTGTTTTTT. This codes for CASSTDWAAGELFF.

The chain carries TRBV7-2 and TRBJ2-7; weak D call: TRBD2 (5 bases). Deletions cut 0 bases from V and 0 bases from J, with 12 bases between. The germline gives CDR1 SGHTA, CDR2 FQGNSA. There are 16 residues in the CDR3. In DNA, the CDR3 is TGTGCCAGCAGCTTAGCTTCGACGGGGAGCTCCTACGAGCAGTACTTC. Protein: CASSLASTGSSYEQYF.

The V call is TRBV7-8, the J call TRBJ1-6; D not resolved. CDR1 is SGHVS and CDR2 is FQNEAQ in the germline V gene. The ends were cut back, 5 bases at V and 1 base at J, with 12 bases in the middle. This CDR3 spans 16 amino acids. This CDR3 is CASSPWADSYNSPLHF. The CDR3 DNA reads TGTGCCAGCAGCCCGTGGGCGGATTCCTATAATTCACCCCTCCACTTT.

J is TRBJ1-4 and V is TRBV28; D is undetermined. This CDR3 is built from 12 residues. The germline V and J ends were trimmed by 4 bases and 7 bases, with 7 bases remaining between them. Germline assignment: CDR1 MDHEN and CDR2 SYDVKM. The CDR3 bases are TGTGCCAGCAGTTGGGGTGGTGAAAAACTGTTTTTT. Translation gives CASSWGGEKLFF.

This clone occurred once. J is TRBJ1-1 and V is TRBV6-2 or TRBV6-3; D is ambiguous. V was clipped by 2 bases and J by 7 bases, with 5 bases between them. This CDR3 spans 11 amino acids. Germline CDR1 MNHEY, CDR2 SVGEGT. CDR3 sequence reads: CASSYTNEAFF. In DNA form, the CDR3 reads TGTGCCAGCAGTTACACAAATGAAGCTTTCTTT.

This chain joins TRBV28 and TRBJ1-1, with TRBD1 identical over 9 bases. The CDR3 is 13 amino acids. Germline V gives CDR1 MDHEN, CDR2 SYDVKM. Trimming cost V 10 bases and J 6 bases; bases outside gene matches: 9. The CDR3 nucleotides are TGTGCCATCAGGGGACAGGGTCGATCTGAAGCTTTCTTT. It codes for CAIRGQGRSEAFF.

This chain joins TRBV13 and TRBJ2-5, with 8 bases that match TRBD2. The CDR3 spans 15 residues. V dropped 0 bases and J dropped 4; count of bases not matched to a gene: 4. Germline V gives CDR1 PRHDT, CDR2 FYEKMQ (reference sequence). The CDR3 loop reads CASSLGLAELETQYF. CDR3 coding DNA: TGTGCCAGCAGCTTAGGACTAGCGGAATTAGAGACCCAGTACTTC.

The chain recombines TRBV19 with TRBJ1-1; D might be TRBD1 (6 bases). V was clipped by 4 bases and J by 10 bases, with 10 bases between them. The CDR3 has 11 amino acids. In germline, CDR1 is LNHDA, CDR2 SQIVND (reference sequence). CDR3 sequence (DNA): TGTGCCAGTAGTACTACAGGGAGAGCTTTCTTT. Translation: CASSTTGRAFF.

The V call is TRBV30, the J call TRBJ1-2; D may be TRBD1 (6 bases). This CDR3 has 15 residues. Between the trimmed V and J ends, which lost 7 bases and 0 bases, there was a span of 18 bases. Germline CDR1 and CDR2: GTSNPN and SVGIG (reference sequence). The CDR3 loop is CAYQDWGQPNYGYTF. The CDR3 DNA reads as TGTGCCTACCAGGATTGGGGACAACCTAACTATGGCTACACCTTC.

The V and J genes are TRBV6-5 and TRBJ1-2; D remains unclear. The CDR3 is 13 residues long. Trimming left V 5 bases short and J 8 bases short, with 15 bases between. Germline CDR1 MNHEY, CDR2 SVGAGI. CDR3 loop: CASSTTLGEGYTF. In DNA, the CDR3 is TGTGCCAGCAGTACCACCTTGGGAGAGGGCTACACCTTC.

The chain recombines TRBV7-9 with TRBJ1-4; TRBD1 is a possible D gene (5 bases). The CDR3 loop spans 15 amino acids. V gave up 6 bases and J gave up 8 bases, with 19 bases separating them. Germline V gene data show CDR1 as SEHNR and CDR2 as FQNEAQ (reference sequence). Here the CDR3 reads CASSYGHRVGEKLFF. The CDR3 DNA follows: TGTGCCAGCAGTTACGGACACCGGGTGGGAGAAAAACTGTTTTTT.

The chain recombines TRBV27 with TRBJ2-2; 8 bases agree with TRBD2. This CDR3 spans 16 amino acids. Germline values: CDR1 MNHEY, CDR2 SMNVEV (reference sequence). V was clipped by 6 bases and J by 7 bases; unmatched bases: 13. DNA for the CDR3: TGTGCCAGCAGGTATTGGGCTAGCGGGTACTACGGGGAGCTGTTTTTT. This gives the protein CASRYWASGYYGELFF.

This sequence joins TRBV6-5 and TRBJ2-1; TRBD2 is a possible D gene (5 bases). V was shortened by 5 bases and J by 12 bases, with 14 bases between the two germline ends. Germline-derived CDR1 and CDR2 are MNHEY and SVGAGI. This CDR3 is built from 12 residues. The CDR3 nucleotides read TGTGCCAGCAGTACCCTACTAGAAGGGCAGTTCTTC. Protein: CASSTLLEGQFF.

The gene calls are TRBV28 and TRBJ1-1, with D unresolved. Per the germline V gene, CDR1 is MDHEN and CDR2 is SYDVKM. This CDR3 contains 11 residues. The ends were cut back, 6 bases at V and 10 bases at J, with 12 bases in the middle. The CDR3 loop is CASSLGRVAFF. DNA of the CDR3: TGTGCCAGCAGCCTCGGACGAGTAGCTTTCTTT.